The text below deals with one T cell receptor (beta chain). Source study methods: For nucleated cells, counts were estimated from reference gene primer amplification. Using immunoSEQ multiplex PCR, the repertoire was profiled, and TCRdb retains in-frame clones only, with some absent. Clone size and the V and J calls come from that table; the DNA yielded D and trimming. The sample lists 45,000 to 65,000 clones; about 87% were seen once. V lost 5 bases and J lost 2; bases outside the gene matches: 10. The V gene's germline CDR1 is SGHTA and CDR2 FQGNSA. CDR3 size: 16 residues. The data originate from a study of blood T cell repertoires in COVID-19.

The clonotype comes from a human donor in a cohort sampled during active COVID-19. The genes are TRBV7-2 and TRBJ2-7; 9 bases match TRBD2. Input material: peripheral blood. CDR3 nucleotides: TGTGCCAGCAGCCCCACCCCTCTAGCGGGACCCTACGAGCAGTACTTC. Amino acid sequence: CASSPTPLAGPYEQYF.